This T cell receptor beta chain emerged from a study of glioma-infiltrating T cells. Using RNA template, CDR3s of TCR alpha and beta were amplified with iRepertoire arm-PCR. Tissue mRNA or PBMC total RNA, about 85-400 ng, went into one-step reverse transcription and amplification. TCRdb processed the multiplex PCR reads anew with MiXCR; each CDR3 protein has one entry. The table includes around 170,000 distinct CDR3 sequences, over 40% detected once. This CDR3 comprises 13 residues. The ends were cut back, 6 bases at V and 5 bases at J, with 14 bases in the middle. CDR1 and CDR2 from the germline V gene are MNHNY and SVGAGI (reference sequence). Remarks on this clonotype: The antigen is undetermined. One base away lies a much larger clone, so this may be a sequencing read error.

The study, taken as a whole, reports: Tissue and blood shared very few CDR3 sequences. Tissue-blood divergence was below expectation in non-neoplastic patients, above in gliomas.

The sample taken for sequencing was glioma tissue, nonneoplastic brain tissue, or PBMCs (not recorded which). The clonotype originates from a human donor with low-grade glioma or glioblastoma, undergoing nonglioma brain surgery, or in good health (not recorded which). This chain uses TRBV6-6 with TRBJ2-7; the D gene is possibly TRBD2 (5 bases). The DNA for the CDR3 is TGTGCCAGCAGATCCTCGAGAGGGAACGAGCAGTACTTC. This codes for CASRSSRGNEQYF.